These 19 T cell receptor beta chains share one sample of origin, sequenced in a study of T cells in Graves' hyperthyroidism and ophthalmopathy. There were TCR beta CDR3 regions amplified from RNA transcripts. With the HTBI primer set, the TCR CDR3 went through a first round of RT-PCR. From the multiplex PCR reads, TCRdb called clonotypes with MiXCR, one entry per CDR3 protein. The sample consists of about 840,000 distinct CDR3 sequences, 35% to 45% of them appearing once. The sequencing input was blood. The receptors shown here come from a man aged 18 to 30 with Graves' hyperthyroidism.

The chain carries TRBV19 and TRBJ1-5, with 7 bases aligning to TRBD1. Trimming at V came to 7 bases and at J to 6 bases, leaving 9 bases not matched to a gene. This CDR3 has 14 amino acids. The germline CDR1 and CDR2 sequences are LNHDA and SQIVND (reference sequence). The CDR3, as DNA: TGTGCCAGTAATTGGGGACAGAACCTTCAGCCCCAGCATTTT. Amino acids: CASNWGQNLQPQHF.

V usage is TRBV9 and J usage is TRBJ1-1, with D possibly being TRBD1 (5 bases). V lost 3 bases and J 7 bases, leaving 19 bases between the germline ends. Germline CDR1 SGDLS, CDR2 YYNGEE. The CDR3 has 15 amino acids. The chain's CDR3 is CASSGEDGDGNEAFF. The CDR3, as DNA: TGTGCCAGCAGCGGAGAGGACGGGGACGGGAATGAAGCTTTCTTT.

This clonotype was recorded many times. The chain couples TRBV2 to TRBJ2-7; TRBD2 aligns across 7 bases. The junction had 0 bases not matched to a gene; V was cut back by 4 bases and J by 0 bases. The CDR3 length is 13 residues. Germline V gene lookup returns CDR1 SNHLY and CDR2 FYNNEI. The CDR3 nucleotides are TGTGCCAGCAGTGGCGGGAGCTCCTACGAGCAGTACTTC. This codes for CASSGGSSYEQYF. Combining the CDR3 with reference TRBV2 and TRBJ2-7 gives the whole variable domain EPEVTQTPSHQVTQMGQEVILRCVPISNHLYFYWYRQILGQKVEFLVSFYNNEISEKSEIFDDQFSVERPDGSNFTLKIRSTKLEDSAMYFCASSGGSSYEQYFGPGTRLTVT.

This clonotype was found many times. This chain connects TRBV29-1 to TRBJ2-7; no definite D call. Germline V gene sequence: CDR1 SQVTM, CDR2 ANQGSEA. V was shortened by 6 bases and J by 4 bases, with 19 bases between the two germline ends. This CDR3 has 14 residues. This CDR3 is CSVEMGHDPYEQYF. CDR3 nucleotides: TGCAGCGTGGAAATGGGCCACGACCCTTACGAGCAGTACTTC.

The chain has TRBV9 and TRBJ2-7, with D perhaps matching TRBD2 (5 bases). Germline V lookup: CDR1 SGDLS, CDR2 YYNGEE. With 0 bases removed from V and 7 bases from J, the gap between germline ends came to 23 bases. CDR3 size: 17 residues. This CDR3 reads CASSVGIGNTDISEQYF. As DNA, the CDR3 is TGTGCCAGCAGCGTAGGCATCGGGAACACGGATATATCGGAGCAGTACTTC.

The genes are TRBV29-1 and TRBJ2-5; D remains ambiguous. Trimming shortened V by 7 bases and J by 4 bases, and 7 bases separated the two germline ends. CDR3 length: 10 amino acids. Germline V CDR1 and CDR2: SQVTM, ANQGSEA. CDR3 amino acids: CSGIGETQYF. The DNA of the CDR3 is TGCAGCGGGATCGGAGAGACCCAGTACTTC. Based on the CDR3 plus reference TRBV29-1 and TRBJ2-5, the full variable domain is SAVISQKPSRDICQRGTSLTIQCQVDSQVTMMFWYRQQPGQSLTLIATANQGSEATYESGFVIDKFPISRPNLTFSTLTVSNMSPEDSSIYLCSGIGETQYFGPGTRLLVL.

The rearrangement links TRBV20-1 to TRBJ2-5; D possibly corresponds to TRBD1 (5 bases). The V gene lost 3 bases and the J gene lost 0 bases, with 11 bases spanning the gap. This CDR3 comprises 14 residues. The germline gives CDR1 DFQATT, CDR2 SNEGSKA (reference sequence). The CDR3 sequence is CSARGRSYQETQYF. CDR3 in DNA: TGCAGTGCTAGGGGGCGGTCGTACCAAGAGACCCAGTACTTC.

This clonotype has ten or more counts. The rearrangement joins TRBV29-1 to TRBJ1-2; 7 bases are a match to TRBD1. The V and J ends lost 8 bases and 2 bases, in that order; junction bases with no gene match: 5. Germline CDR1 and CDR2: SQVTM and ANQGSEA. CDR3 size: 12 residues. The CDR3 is CSITTGNYGYTF. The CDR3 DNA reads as TGCAGCATCACGACAGGGAACTATGGCTACACCTTC. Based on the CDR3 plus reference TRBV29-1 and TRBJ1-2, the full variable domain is SAVISQKPSRDICQRGTSLTIQCQVDSQVTMMFWYRQQPGQSLTLIATANQGSEATYESGFVIDKFPISRPNLTFSTLTVSNMSPEDSSIYLCSITTGNYGYTFGSGTRLTVV.

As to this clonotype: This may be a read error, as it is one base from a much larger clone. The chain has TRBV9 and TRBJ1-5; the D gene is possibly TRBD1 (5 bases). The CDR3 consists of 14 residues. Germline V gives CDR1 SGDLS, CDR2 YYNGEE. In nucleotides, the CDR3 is TGTGCCGGCAGCAGGTGGGGGGACAATCAGCCCCAGCATTTT. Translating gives CAGSRWGDNQPQHF.

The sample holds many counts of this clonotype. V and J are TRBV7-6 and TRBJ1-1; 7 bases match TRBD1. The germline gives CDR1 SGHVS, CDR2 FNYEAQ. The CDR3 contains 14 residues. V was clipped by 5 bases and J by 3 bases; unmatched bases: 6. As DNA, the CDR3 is TGTGCCAGCAGCCGGTACAGGGGTCACACTGAAGCTTTCTTT. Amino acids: CASSRYRGHTEAFF.

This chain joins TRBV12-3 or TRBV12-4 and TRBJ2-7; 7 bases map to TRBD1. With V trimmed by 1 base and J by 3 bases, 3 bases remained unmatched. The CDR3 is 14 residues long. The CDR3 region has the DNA TGTGCCAGCAGTTTAGAAACAGGGGACTACGAGCAGTACTTC. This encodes CASSLETGDYEQYF.

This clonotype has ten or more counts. CDR3 bases: TGTGCCAGCAGCGCTAGACAGGGGCGGCCTTCCTACGAGCAGTACTTC. This gives the protein CASSARQGRPSYEQYF. V usage is TRBV7-8 and J usage is TRBJ2-7, with TRBD1 matching over 8 bases. This CDR3 region has 16 residues. The V gene end was trimmed by 5 bases and the J gene end by 1 base; junction bases not matched to a gene: 10. Germline lookup yields CDR1 SGHVS and CDR2 FQNEAQ.

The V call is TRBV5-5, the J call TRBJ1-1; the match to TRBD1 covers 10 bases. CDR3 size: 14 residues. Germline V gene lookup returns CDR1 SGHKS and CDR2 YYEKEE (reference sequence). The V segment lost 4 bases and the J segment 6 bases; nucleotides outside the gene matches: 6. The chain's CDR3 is CASSTGTGDSEAFF. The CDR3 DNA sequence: TGTGCCAGCAGCACCGGGACAGGGGACTCTGAAGCTTTCTTT.

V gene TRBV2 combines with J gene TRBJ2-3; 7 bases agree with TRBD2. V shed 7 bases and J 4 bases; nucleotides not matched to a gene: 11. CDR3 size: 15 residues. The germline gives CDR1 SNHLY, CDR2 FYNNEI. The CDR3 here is CASKVGGGGSDTQYF. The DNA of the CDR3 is TGTGCCAGCAAGGTCGGTGGCGGGGGATCAGATACGCAGTATTTT.

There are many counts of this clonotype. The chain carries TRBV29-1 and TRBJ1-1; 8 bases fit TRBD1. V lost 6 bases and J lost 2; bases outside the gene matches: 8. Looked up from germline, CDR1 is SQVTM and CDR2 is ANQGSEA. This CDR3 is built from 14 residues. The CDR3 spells CSVVTGAANTEAFF. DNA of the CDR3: TGCAGCGTGGTGACAGGGGCAGCAAACACTGAAGCTTTCTTT.

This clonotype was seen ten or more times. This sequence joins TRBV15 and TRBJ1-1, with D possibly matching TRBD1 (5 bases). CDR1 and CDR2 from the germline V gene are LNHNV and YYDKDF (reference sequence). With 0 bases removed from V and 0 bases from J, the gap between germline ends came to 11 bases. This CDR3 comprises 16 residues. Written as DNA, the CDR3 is TGTGCCACCAGCAGAGATCCGGCAGGGATGAACACTGAAGCTTTCTTT. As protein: CATSRDPAGMNTEAFF.

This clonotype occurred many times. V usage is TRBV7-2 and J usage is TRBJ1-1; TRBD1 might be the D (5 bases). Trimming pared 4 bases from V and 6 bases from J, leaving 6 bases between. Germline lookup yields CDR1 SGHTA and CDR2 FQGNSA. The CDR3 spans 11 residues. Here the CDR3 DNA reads TGTGCCAGCAGCTGGGACCCTGAAGCTTTCTTT. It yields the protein CASSWDPEAFF. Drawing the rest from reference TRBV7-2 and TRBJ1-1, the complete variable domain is GAGVSQSPSNKVTEKGKDVELRCDPISGHTALYWYRQSLGQGLEFLIYFQGNSAPDKSGLPSDRFSAERTGGSVSTLTIQRTQQEDSAVYLCASSWDPEAFFGQGTRLTVV.

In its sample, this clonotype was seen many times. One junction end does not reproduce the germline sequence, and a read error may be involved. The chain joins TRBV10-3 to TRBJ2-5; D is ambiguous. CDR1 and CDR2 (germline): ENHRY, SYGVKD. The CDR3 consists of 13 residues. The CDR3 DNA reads TGTGCCATCAGTCACTCCCCAAGAGAGCCCCAGTACTTC. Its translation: CAISHSPREPQYF.

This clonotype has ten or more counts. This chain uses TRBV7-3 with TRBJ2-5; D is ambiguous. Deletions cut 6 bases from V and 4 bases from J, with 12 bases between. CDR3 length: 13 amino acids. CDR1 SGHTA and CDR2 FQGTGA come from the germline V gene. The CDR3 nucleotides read TGTGCCAGCAGGTCACTACCGGCAGAGACCCAGTACTTC. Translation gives CASRSLPAETQYF.